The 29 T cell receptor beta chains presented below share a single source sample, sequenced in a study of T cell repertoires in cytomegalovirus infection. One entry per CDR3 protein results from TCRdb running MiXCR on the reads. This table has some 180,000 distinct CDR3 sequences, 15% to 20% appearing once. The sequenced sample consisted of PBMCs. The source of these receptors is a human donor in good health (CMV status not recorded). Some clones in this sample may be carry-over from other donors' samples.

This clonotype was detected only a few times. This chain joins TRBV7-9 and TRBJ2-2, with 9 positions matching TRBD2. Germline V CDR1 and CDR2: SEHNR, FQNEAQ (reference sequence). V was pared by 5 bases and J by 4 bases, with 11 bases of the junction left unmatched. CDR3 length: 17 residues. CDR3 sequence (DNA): TGTGCCAGCAGCCCCCGGATAGCGGGAGCTATCACCGGGGAGCTGTTTTTT. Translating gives CASSPRIAGAITGELFF.

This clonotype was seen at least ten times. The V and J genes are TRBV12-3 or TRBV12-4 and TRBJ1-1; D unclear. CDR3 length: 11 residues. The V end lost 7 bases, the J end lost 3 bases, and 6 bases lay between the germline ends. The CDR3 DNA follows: TGTGCCAGCACCCTCTACACTGAAGCTTTCTTT. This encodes CASTLYTEAFF.

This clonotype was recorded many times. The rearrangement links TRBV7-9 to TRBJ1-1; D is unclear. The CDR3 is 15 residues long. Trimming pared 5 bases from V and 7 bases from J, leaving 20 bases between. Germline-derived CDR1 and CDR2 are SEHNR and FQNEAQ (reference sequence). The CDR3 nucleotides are TGTGCCAGCAGCCCTCCTTTTCGGCTCGGCAATGAAGCTTTCTTT. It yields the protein CASSPPFRLGNEAFF.

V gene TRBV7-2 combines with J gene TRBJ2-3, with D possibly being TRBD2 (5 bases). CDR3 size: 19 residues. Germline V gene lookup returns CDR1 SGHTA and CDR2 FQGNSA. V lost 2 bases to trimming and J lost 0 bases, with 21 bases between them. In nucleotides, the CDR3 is TGTGCCAGCAGCTTATTAAGTGCGGGTGGAGGCATTAGCACAGATACGCAGTATTTT. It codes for CASSLLSAGGGISTDTQYF.

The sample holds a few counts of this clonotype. DNA of the CDR3: TGTGCCAGCAGTTCTCAGCACACCGGGGAGCTGTTTTTT. It translates to CASSSQHTGELFF. The rearrangement joins TRBV6-6 to TRBJ2-2; D not certain. The CDR3 totals 13 residues. Germline assignment: CDR1 MNHNY and CDR2 SVGAGI (reference sequence). V was shortened by 4 bases and J by 3 bases, with 6 bases between the two germline ends.

The chain's CDR3 is CASSQDPTSGGQFF. DNA for the CDR3: TGTGCCAGCAGCCAAGACCCGACTAGCGGCGGGCAGTTCTTC. V and J are TRBV3-1 and TRBJ2-1; 9 positions agree with TRBD2. Germline values: CDR1 LGHDT, CDR2 YNNKEL (reference sequence). This CDR3 region has 14 residues. V trimming: 0 bases; J trimming: 12 bases; junction bases outside the gene matches: 6.

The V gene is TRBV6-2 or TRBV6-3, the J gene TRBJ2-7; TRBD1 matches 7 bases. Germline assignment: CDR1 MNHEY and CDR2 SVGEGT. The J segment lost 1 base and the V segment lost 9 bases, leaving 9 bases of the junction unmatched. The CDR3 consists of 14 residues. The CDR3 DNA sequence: TGTGCCAGTAGATACTGGGACAGTTCCTACGAGCAGTACTTC. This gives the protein CASRYWDSSYEQYF.

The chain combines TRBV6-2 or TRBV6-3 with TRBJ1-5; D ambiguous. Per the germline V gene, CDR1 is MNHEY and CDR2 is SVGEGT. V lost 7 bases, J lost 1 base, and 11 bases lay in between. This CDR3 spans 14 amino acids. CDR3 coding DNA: TGTGCCAGCACCCTCGAAGGCAGCAATCAGCCCCAGCATTTT. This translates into CASTLEGSNQPQHF.

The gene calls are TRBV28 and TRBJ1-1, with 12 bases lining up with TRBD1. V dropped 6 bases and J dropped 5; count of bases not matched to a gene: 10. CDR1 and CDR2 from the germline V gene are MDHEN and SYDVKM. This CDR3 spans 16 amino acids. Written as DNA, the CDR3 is TGTGCCAGCAGCCCGAGGGACAGGGGGCGTTGGACTGAAGCTTTCTTT. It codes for CASSPRDRGRWTEAFF.

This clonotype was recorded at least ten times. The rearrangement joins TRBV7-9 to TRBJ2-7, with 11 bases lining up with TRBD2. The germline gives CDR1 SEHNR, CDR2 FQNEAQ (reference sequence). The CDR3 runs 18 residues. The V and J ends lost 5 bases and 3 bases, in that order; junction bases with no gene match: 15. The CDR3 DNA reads TGTGCCAGCAGCCCTCGGACCGAGGGACTAGCGGAACTCTACGAGCAGTACTTC. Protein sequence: CASSPRTEGLAELYEQYF.

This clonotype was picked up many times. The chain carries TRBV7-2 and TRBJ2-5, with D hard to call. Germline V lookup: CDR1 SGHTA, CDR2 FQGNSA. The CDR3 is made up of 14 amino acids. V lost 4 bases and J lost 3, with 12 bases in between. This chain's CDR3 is CASSSYGPKETQYF. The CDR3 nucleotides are TGTGCCAGCAGCTCCTATGGGCCTAAAGAGACCCAGTACTTC.

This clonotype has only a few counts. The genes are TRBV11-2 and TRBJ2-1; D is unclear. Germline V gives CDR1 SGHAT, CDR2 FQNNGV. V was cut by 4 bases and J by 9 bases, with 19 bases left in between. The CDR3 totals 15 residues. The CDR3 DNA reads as TGTGCCAGCAGCTCCCCGGGCCTTAATAACGGTGAGCAGTTCTTC. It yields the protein CASSSPGLNNGEQFF.

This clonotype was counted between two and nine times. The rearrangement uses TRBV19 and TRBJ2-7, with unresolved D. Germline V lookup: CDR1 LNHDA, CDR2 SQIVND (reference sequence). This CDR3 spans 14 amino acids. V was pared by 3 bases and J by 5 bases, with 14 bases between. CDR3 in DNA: TGTGCCAGTAGTATCTCCAGGTGGAAGGACGAGCAGTACTTC. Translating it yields CASSISRWKDEQYF.

The chain's CDR3 is CSVDIGKLYNEQFF. CDR3 bases: TGCAGCGTTGATATCGGGAAGCTCTACAATGAGCAGTTCTTC. The V call is TRBV29-1, the J call TRBJ2-1, with a tentative D call TRBD2 (5 bases). The CDR3 is 14 residues long. In germline, CDR1 is SQVTM, CDR2 ANQGSEA. Trimming stripped 3 bases from V and 3 bases from J, with 12 bases between.

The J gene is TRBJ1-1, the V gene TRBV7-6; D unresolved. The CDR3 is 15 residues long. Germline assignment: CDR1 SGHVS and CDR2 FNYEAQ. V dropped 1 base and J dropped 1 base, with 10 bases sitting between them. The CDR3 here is CASSLVWETNTEAFF. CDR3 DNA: TGTGCCAGCAGCTTAGTGTGGGAGACGAACACTGAAGCTTTCTTT.

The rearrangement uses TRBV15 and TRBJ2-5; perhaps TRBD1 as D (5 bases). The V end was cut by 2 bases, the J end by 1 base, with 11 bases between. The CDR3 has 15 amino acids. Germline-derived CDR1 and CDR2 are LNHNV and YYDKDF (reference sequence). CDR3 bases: TGTGCCACCAGCAGAAGGGGTCTTGTCCAAGAGACCCAGTACTTC. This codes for CATSRRGLVQETQYF.

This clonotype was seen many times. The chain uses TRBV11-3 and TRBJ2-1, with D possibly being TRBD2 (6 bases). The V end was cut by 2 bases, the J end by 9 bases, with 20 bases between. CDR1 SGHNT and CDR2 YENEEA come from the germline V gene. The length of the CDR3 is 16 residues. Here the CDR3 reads CASSLLVGSGSVEQFF. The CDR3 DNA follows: TGTGCCAGCAGCTTACTGGTGGGGTCCGGGAGTGTTGAGCAGTTCTTC.

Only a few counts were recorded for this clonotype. The CDR3 DNA follows: TGTGCCAGCAGCATCGACAGGGGTGTGTATACGCAGTATTTT. It yields the protein CASSIDRGVYTQYF. This sequence joins TRBV5-6 and TRBJ2-3; 8 bases map to TRBD1. This CDR3 comprises 14 residues. The germline gives CDR1 SGHDT, CDR2 YYEEEE. Trimming took 4 bases from V and 7 from J; bases not matched to a gene: 8.

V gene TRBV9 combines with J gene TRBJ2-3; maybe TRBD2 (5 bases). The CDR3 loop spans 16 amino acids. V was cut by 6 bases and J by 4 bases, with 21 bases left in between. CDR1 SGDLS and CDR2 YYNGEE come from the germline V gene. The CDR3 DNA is TGTGCCAGCACGAAGAGGGCCCTCCAAGCCCCAGATACGCAGTATTTT. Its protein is CASTKRALQAPDTQYF. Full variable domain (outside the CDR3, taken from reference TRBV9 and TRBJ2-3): DSGVTQTPKHLITATGQRVTLRCSPRSGDLSVYWYQQSLDQGLQFLIQYYNGEERAKGNILERFSAQQFPDLHSELNLSSLELGDSALYFCASTKRALQAPDTQYFGPGTRLTVL.

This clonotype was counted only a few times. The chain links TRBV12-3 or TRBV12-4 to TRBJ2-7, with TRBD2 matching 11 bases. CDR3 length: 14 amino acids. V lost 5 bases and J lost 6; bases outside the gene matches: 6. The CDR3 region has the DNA TGTGCCAGCAGTAATAGCGGGAGGGCCAGCGAGCAGTACTTC. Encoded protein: CASSNSGRASEQYF.

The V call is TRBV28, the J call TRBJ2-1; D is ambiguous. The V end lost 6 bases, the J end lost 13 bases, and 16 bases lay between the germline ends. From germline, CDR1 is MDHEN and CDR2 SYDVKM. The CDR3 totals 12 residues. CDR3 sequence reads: CASSLKEREQFF. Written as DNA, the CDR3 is TGTGCCAGCAGCCTTAAGGAACGAGAACAGTTCTTC.

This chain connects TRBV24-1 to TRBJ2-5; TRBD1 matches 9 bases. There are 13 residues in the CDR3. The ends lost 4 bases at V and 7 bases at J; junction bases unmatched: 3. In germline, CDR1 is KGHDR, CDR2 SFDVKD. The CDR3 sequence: CATSEGTGRTQYF. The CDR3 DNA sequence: TGTGCCACCAGTGAGGGGACAGGGCGGACCCAGTACTTC.

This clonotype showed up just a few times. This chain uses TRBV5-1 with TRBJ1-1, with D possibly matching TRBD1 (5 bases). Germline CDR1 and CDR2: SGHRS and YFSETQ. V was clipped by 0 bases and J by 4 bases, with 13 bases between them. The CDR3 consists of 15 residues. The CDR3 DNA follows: TGCGCCAGCAGCTTGGCTTCCGGGGCCTCCACTGAAGCTTTCTTT. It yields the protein CASSLASGASTEAFF.

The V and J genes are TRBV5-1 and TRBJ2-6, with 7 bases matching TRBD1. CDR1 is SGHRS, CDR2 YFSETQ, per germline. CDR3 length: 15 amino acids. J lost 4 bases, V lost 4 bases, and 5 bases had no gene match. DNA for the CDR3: TGCGCCAGCAGCGGGACAGTTCTGGGGGCCAACGTCCTGACTTTC. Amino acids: CASSGTVLGANVLTF.

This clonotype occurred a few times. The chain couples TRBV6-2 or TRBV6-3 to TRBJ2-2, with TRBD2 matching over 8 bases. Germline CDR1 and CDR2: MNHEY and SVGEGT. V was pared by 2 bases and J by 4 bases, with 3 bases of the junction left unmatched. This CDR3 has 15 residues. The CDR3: CASSYGGRITGELFF. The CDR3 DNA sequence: TGTGCCAGCAGTTACGGCGGGAGGATCACCGGGGAGCTGTTTTTT.

The chain's CDR3 is CASSRTHAQGTEAFF. As DNA, the CDR3 is TGTGCCAGCAGCCGCACGCATGCCCAGGGCACTGAAGCTTTCTTT. This chain links TRBV14 with TRBJ1-1; D is possibly TRBD1 (5 bases). Trimming cost V 4 bases and J 4 bases, with 16 bases left between them. The CDR3 is 15 residues long. Germline assignment: CDR1 SGHDN and CDR2 FVKESK.

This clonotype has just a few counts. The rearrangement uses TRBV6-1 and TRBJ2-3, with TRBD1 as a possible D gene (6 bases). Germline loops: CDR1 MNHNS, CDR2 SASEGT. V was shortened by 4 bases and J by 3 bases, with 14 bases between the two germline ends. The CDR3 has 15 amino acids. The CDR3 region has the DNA TGTGCCAGCAGTGTCCGGACAGCGCCTACAGATACGCAGTATTTT. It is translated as CASSVRTAPTDTQYF.

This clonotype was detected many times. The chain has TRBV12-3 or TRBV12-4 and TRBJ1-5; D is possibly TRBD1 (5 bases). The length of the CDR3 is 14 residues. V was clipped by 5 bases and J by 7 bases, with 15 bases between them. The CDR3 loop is CASSPRDGRQPQHF. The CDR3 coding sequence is TGTGCCAGCAGTCCCCGGGACGGTCGGCAGCCCCAGCATTTT.

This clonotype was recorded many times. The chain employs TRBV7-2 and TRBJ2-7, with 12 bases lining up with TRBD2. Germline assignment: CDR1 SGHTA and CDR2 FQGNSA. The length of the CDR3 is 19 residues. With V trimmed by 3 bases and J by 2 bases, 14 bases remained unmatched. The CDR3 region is CASSFSRLRTSGMPYEQYF. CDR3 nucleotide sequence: TGTGCCAGCAGCTTTTCCCGGCTCAGGACTAGCGGGATGCCCTACGAGCAGTACTTC. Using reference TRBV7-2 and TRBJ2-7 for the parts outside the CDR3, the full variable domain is GAGVSQSPSNKVTEKGKDVELRCDPISGHTALYWYRQSLGQGLEFLIYFQGNSAPDKSGLPSDRFSAERTGGSVSTLTIQRTQQEDSAVYLCASSFSRLRTSGMPYEQYFGPGTRLTVT.